This TCR beta chain appears in the sequencing data of a study of radiotherapy plus CTLA-4 blockade in lung cancer. Study information: The study recorded objective responses in around a sixth of patients and disease control in approximately 31%.

Those with chemo-refractory metastatic non-small-cell lung cancer were treated with focal radiation combined with CTLA-4 blockade using ipilimumab. Method: immunoSEQ multiplex PCR; TCRdb's copy keeps in-frame clones and lacks some. The sample includes about 50,000 clones, about four fifths of them seen just once. With respect to this clone: Its antigen is unknown.

Broader study findings: Response, reportedly, was best predicted by interferon-beta along with early blood T cell clone dynamics. In blood, tumor-derived TCR clones expanded after radiotherapy plus ipilimumab.

Here the sequenced sample was peripheral blood, taken from a patient treated with radiotherapy plus ipilimumab. The TCR originated in a human donor with non-small cell lung cancer whose response to radiotherapy plus ipilimumab could not be evaluated.

CDR3 sequence: CASSYSGRTYEQYF. CDR3 in DNA: TGTGCCAGCAGCTATAGCGGGAGGACCTACGAGCAGTACTTC. This sequence joins TRBV5-4 and TRBJ2-7; the match to TRBD2 covers 10 bases. The CDR3 extends over 14 amino acids. The V segment lost 3 bases and the J segment 2 bases; nucleotides outside the gene matches: 2. Germline CDR1 is SGHNT and CDR2 is YYREEE (reference sequence).